This T cell receptor beta chain originates from a study of shared clonotypes between healthy human individuals. Study-wide results and caveats: Though the depth was large, rarefaction showed that sorted-subset sequencing was incomplete. An expected dependence of interdonor clonotype sharing on sequencing depth was noted.

Over several immunoSEQ plates, each subset's genomic DNA was distributed in even portions. This table comes from immunoSEQ multiplex PCR, and its TCRdb copy is limited to in-frame clones, with some not included. The sample lists roughly 2.6 million clones, around 94% occurring once. To note about this clone: No antigen is known for it. Other DNA variants within this sample encode the same CDR3.

This CDR3 comprises 13 residues. From germline, CDR1 is LNHDA and CDR2 SQIVND (reference sequence). V was cut by 6 bases and J by 4 bases, with 10 bases left in between. The clonotype comes from a man aged 18 to 29 in good health. The J gene is TRBJ1-5, the V gene TRBV19, with D possibly TRBD1 on 6 matching bases. Material for sequencing was naive CD4+ T cells sorted from blood. The subset denotes: CD45RA+ positively selected. The CDR3 nucleotides are TGTGCCAGTAGCTTACAGGGTAATCAGCCCCAGCATTTT. This translates into CASSLQGNQPQHF.